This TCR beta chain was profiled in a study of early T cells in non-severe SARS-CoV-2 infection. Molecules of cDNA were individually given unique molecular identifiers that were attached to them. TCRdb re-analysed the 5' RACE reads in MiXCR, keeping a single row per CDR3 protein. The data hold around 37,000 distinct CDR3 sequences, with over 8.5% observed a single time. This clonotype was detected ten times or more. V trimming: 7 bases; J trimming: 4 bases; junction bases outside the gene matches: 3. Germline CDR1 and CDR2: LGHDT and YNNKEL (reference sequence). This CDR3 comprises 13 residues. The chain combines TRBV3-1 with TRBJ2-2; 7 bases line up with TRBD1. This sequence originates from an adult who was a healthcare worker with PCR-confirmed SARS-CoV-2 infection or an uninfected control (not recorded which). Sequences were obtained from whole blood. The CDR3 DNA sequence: TGTGCCAGCAAGGGGGCTGGCACCGGGGAGCTGTTTTTT. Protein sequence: CASKGAGTGELFF.